These 32 T cell receptor beta chains originate from one sample sequenced in a study of human T cells and chemical hapten exposure. The time point here: healthy volunteer bleed at 2 weeks. Unfractionated whole blood yielded the extracted total RNA. Using its own MiXCR run on the RACE reads, TCRdb lists one record per CDR3 protein. Found here are about 45,000 distinct CDR3 sequences, 4% to 4.5% of them singletons; the top ten hold about 6%. Sequenced material: whole blood. These TCRs come from a human donor in good health. Some clones in this sample may be carry-over from other donors' samples.

The sample holds many counts of this clonotype. The chain carries TRBV5-1 and TRBJ2-5; D not certain. Trimming stripped 3 bases from V and 4 bases from J, with 16 bases between. Looked up from germline, CDR1 is SGHRS and CDR2 is YFSETQ. This CDR3 has 15 residues. CDR3 in DNA: TGCGCCAGCAGCTGGCCGGACGTCAGAATAGAGACCCAGTACTTC. It translates to CASSWPDVRIETQYF.

This clonotype was counted a few times. The genes are TRBV6-5 and TRBJ2-6, with D tentatively TRBD2 (6 bases). CDR1 is MNHEY, CDR2 SVGAGI, per germline. CDR3 length equals 17 residues. Trimming pared 0 bases from V and 5 bases from J, leaving 14 bases between. CDR3 amino acids: CASSYSIAGGWANVLTF. The CDR3, as DNA: TGTGCCAGCAGTTACTCGATAGCTGGGGGGTGGGCCAACGTCCTGACTTTC.

This clonotype has ten or more counts. This chain connects TRBV3-1 to TRBJ2-1, with a tentative D call TRBD2 (5 bases). The V end lost 0 bases, the J end lost 16 bases, and 10 bases lay between the germline ends. CDR3 length equals 11 residues. Germline V gene data show CDR1 as LGHDT and CDR2 as YNNKEL (reference sequence). DNA of the CDR3: TGTGCCAGCAGCCAAGAGCGGGCTACTTTCTTC. This encodes CASSQERATFF.

This clonotype has a count of ten or more. This rearrangement joins TRBV7-2 to TRBJ1-5; D gene unclear. The CDR3 runs to 14 residues. Looked up from germline, CDR1 is SGHTA and CDR2 is FQGNSA. Trimming removed 2 bases at V and 5 bases at J, with 10 bases between. The CDR3 region is CASSLNLGYQPQHF. The CDR3 bases are TGTGCCAGCAGCTTAAACTTGGGTTATCAGCCCCAGCATTTT.

This clonotype occurred many times. The genes are TRBV28 and TRBJ1-1, with 9 bases lining up with TRBD1. Trimming took 6 bases from V and 4 from J; bases not matched to a gene: 12. There are 16 residues in the CDR3. Per germline, CDR1 MDHEN and CDR2 SYDVKM. In DNA, the CDR3 is TGTGCCAGCAGCCTTGCAGGGACAGGGAGAGGCACTGAAGCTTTCTTT. It yields the protein CASSLAGTGRGTEAFF.

This clonotype occurred a few times. The chain combines TRBV19 with TRBJ2-7; perhaps TRBD1 as D (6 bases). Germline V gene lookup returns CDR1 LNHDA and CDR2 SQIVND (reference sequence). V lost 2 bases and J lost 0, with 14 bases in between. The CDR3 is made up of 16 amino acids. This CDR3 reads CASSISSGDFSYEQYF. The CDR3 nucleotides are TGTGCCAGTAGTATAAGTTCAGGGGATTTCTCCTACGAGCAGTACTTC.

V usage is TRBV2 and J usage is TRBJ2-7; D is undetermined. There are 11 residues in the CDR3. V lost 1 base and J lost 7, with 5 bases in between. Per germline, CDR1 SNHLY and CDR2 FYNNEI. The CDR3 sequence: CASSEEGEQYF. In nucleotides, the CDR3 is TGTGCCAGCAGTGAAGAAGGGGAGCAGTACTTC.

This clonotype was detected ten times or more. The genes are TRBV28 and TRBJ1-1; 10 bases align to TRBD1. This CDR3 comprises 16 residues. CDR1 is MDHEN, CDR2 SYDVKM, per germline. After removal of 10 bases from V and 4 bases from J, the junction contained 15 bases not matched to a gene. As DNA, the CDR3 is TGTGCCACACATGATTCGACAGGGGGCGATGGCACTGAAGCTTTCTTT. It yields the protein CATHDSTGGDGTEAFF.

This clonotype has just a few counts. The V call is TRBV12-3 or TRBV12-4, the J call TRBJ2-1; 9 bases agree with TRBD1. This CDR3 has 15 residues. After removal of 7 bases from V and 5 bases from J, the junction contained 9 bases not matched to a gene. This CDR3 is CASKPGTGTHNEQFF. The CDR3 DNA reads TGTGCCAGCAAACCCGGGACAGGGACCCACAATGAGCAGTTCTTC.

The chain couples TRBV14 to TRBJ1-6; maybe TRBD1 (5 bases). Germline loops: CDR1 SGHDN, CDR2 FVKESK. There are 15 residues in the CDR3. Trimming cost V 1 base and J 11 bases, with 15 bases left between them. The CDR3 reads CASSQGPGGHTPLHF. The CDR3 coding sequence is TGTGCCAGCAGCCAAGGCCCTGGTGGACACACACCCCTCCACTTT.

This clonotype was recorded a few times. The V and J genes are TRBV6-1 and TRBJ2-4; tentative D call: TRBD1 (6 bases). The V and J ends lost 2 bases and 8 bases respectively, with 16 bases between them. The CDR3 runs 15 residues. Germline V gene sequence: CDR1 MNHNS, CDR2 SASEGT. The DNA of the CDR3 is TGTGCCAGCAGTGAAACGTGGCAGGGGTCTGACATTCAGTACTTC. Amino acid sequence: CASSETWQGSDIQYF.

This clonotype was seen a handful of times. V usage is TRBV12-3 or TRBV12-4 and J usage is TRBJ1-4; maybe TRBD1 (5 bases). V shed 7 bases and J shed 3 bases, with 12 bases lying between them. The CDR3 has 14 amino acids. CDR3 coding DNA: TGTGCCAGCACCTACGGGGGATCTAATGAAAAACTGTTTTTT. Protein sequence: CASTYGGSNEKLFF.

This clonotype was seen ten or more times. The chain combines TRBV28 with TRBJ1-5, with 7 positions matching TRBD1. The ends lost 3 bases at V and 1 base at J; junction bases unmatched: 9. The CDR3 extends over 17 amino acids. Germline V CDR1 and CDR2: MDHEN, SYDVKM. The CDR3 reads CASSFGGAGGSNQPQHF. For the CDR3, the DNA is TGTGCCAGCAGTTTCGGCGGGGCAGGGGGAAGCAATCAGCCCCAGCATTTT.

The table lists this clonotype with many counts. This chain connects TRBV24-1 to TRBJ2-5; 7 nucleotides agree with TRBD1. The germline V gene encodes CDR1 KGHDR and CDR2 SFDVKD. CDR3 size: 16 residues. After removal of 0 bases from V and 1 base from J, the junction contained 4 bases not matched to a gene. The CDR3, as DNA: TGTGCCACCAGTGATTTGTACGCAGGGGGCCAAGAGACCCAGTACTTC. This sequence encodes CATSDLYAGGQETQYF.

V and J are TRBV3-1 and TRBJ2-1, with D possibly being TRBD2 (5 bases). CDR1 is LGHDT, CDR2 YNNKEL, per germline (reference sequence). The ends were cut back, 2 bases at V and 5 bases at J, with 13 bases in the middle. This CDR3 spans 15 amino acids. CDR3 nucleotides: TGTGCCAGCAGCCAACGTAGTCTAGCAGACAATGAGCAGTTCTTC. Its protein product is CASSQRSLADNEQFF.

This clonotype was counted many times. This chain uses TRBV3-1 with TRBJ2-5; no definite D call. The V and J ends lost 3 bases and 3 bases respectively, with 8 bases between them. CDR1 and CDR2 from the germline V gene are LGHDT and YNNKEL (reference sequence). The CDR3 sequence is 13 residues long. The CDR3 DNA reads TGTGCCAGCAGCCATCAGACCGAAGAGACCCAGTACTTC. Its protein product is CASSHQTEETQYF.

The sample holds many counts of this clonotype. The chain employs TRBV7-8 and TRBJ2-2; D unresolved. V was pared by 3 bases and J by 7 bases, with 6 bases between. The germline V gene encodes CDR1 SGHVS and CDR2 FQNEAQ. This CDR3 contains 12 residues. The CDR3: CASSLEVGELFF. The CDR3 DNA reads as TGTGCCAGCAGCTTGGAAGTCGGGGAGCTGTTTTTT.

This clonotype was counted many times. V usage is TRBV20-1 and J usage is TRBJ1-6, with TRBD1 as a possible D gene (6 bases). The CDR3 has 15 residues. Trimming shortened V by 2 bases and J by 8 bases, and 16 bases separated the two germline ends. Per the germline V gene, CDR1 is DFQATT and CDR2 is SNEGSKA (reference sequence). The CDR3 DNA is TGCAGTGCTAGACAGACAACGGGACAATATTCACCCCTCCACTTT. Translation gives CSARQTTGQYSPLHF.

The chain couples TRBV4-2 to TRBJ2-1; TRBD2 aligns across 9 bases. The trim removed 1 base at V and 15 bases at J, leaving 16 bases unmatched. In germline, CDR1 is LGHNA, CDR2 YNFKEQ. The length of the CDR3 is 16 residues. The CDR3 bases are TGTGCCAGCAGCCAAGTGGTTAAGGTAGCGGGAGATCCCCCGTTCTTC. It yields the protein CASSQVVKVAGDPPFF.

The chain has TRBV24-1 and TRBJ1-5; no clear D. The CDR3 totals 13 residues. Germline CDR1 is KGHDR and CDR2 is SFDVKD. V gave up 3 bases and J gave up 9 bases, with 11 bases separating them. CDR3 loop: CATSDTPGLPQHF. Here the CDR3 DNA reads TGTGCCACCAGTGATACACCGGGTTTGCCCCAGCATTTT.

This clonotype was seen repeatedly, ten times or more. This chain connects TRBV27 to TRBJ2-3; D possibly corresponds to TRBD1 (5 bases). V gave up 2 bases and J gave up 7 bases, with 13 bases separating them. This CDR3 has 14 residues. Germline lookup yields CDR1 MNHEY and CDR2 SMNVEV (reference sequence). The CDR3 coding sequence is TGTGCCAGCAGTTTAATGCCAGGGCTTTATACGCAGTATTTT. This sequence encodes CASSLMPGLYTQYF.

This clonotype has just a few counts. The CDR3 DNA reads as TGTGCCAGCAGCTTAGGGGCGGCAAGCTCCTACGAGCAGTACTTC. It codes for CASSLGAASSYEQYF. The chain has TRBV11-2 and TRBJ2-7; D call uncertain. Germline CDR1 is SGHAT and CDR2 is FQNNGV. The CDR3 length is 15 residues. The V end was cut by 1 base, the J end by 0 bases, with 10 bases between.

The chain has TRBV28 and TRBJ2-7; D possibly uses TRBD1 or TRBD2 (5 bases each). The CDR3 contains 15 residues. V was cut by 6 bases and J by 4 bases, with 19 bases left in between. Germline V gene data show CDR1 as MDHEN and CDR2 as SYDVKM. The CDR3 DNA sequence: TGTGCCAGCAGCCGGGTGGGGACCTCGAAGTACGAGCAGTACTTC. Translation gives CASSRVGTSKYEQYF. Full variable domain (rest looked up from reference TRBV28 and TRBJ2-7): DVKVTQSSRYLVKRTGEKVFLECVQDMDHENMFWYRQDPGLGLRLIYFSYDVKMKEKGDIPEGYSVSREKKERFSLILESASTNQTSMYLCASSRVGTSKYEQYFGPGTRLTVT.

The rearrangement links TRBV20-1 to TRBJ2-1; 10 positions agree with TRBD1. This CDR3 is 13 amino acids long. Trimming cost V 3 bases and J 8 bases; bases outside gene matches: 4. CDR1 is DFQATT and CDR2 is SNEGSKA in the germline V gene (reference sequence). DNA for the CDR3: TGCAGTGCTAGTGGACAGGGGGACGATGAGCAGTTCTTC. Its translation: CSASGQGDDEQFF.

The chain employs TRBV14 and TRBJ1-1; D unclear. From germline, CDR1 is SGHDN and CDR2 FVKESK. Deletions cut 2 bases from V and 4 bases from J, with 11 bases between. This CDR3 is built from 14 residues. The CDR3 loop reads CASSQTMVGTEAFF. The CDR3 DNA follows: TGTGCCAGCAGCCAAACTATGGTCGGCACTGAAGCTTTCTTT.

The J gene is TRBJ2-7, the V gene TRBV5-4; D may be TRBD2 (7 bases). CDR1 SGHNT and CDR2 YYREEE come from the germline V gene (reference sequence). The CDR3 runs to 13 residues. Trimming removed 9 bases at V and 2 bases at J, with 15 bases between. The chain's CDR3 is CATRKGGAYEQYF. CDR3 nucleotides: TGTGCCACCAGGAAAGGGGGGGCCTACGAGCAGTACTTC.

The chain combines TRBV9 with TRBJ1-6, with D maybe TRBD1 (6 bases). The CDR3 is 15 residues long. Germline V gene sequence: CDR1 SGDLS, CDR2 YYNGEE. V was trimmed by 3 bases and J by 4 bases, leaving 11 bases between them. CDR3 coding DNA: TGTGCCAGCAGCGCACAGGGAGGTTATAATTCACCCCTCCACTTT. Protein sequence: CASSAQGGYNSPLHF.

This clonotype was seen many times. This CDR3 reads CSVAPGTGEAFF. The DNA for the CDR3 is TGCAGCGTTGCCCCCGGGACAGGGGAAGCTTTCTTT. The V gene is TRBV29-1, the J gene TRBJ1-1; 9 bases map to TRBD1. Germline V gives CDR1 SQVTM, CDR2 ANQGSEA. The trim removed 4 bases at V and 8 bases at J, leaving 5 bases unmatched. There are 12 residues in the CDR3.

This chain uses TRBV7-8 with TRBJ2-1; possibly TRBD2 for D (6 bases). Trimming took 5 bases from V and 4 from J, leaving 18 bases between them. Germline V CDR1 and CDR2: SGHVS, FQNEAQ. The CDR3 is made up of 16 amino acids. CDR3 amino acids: CASSRSGAGMYNEQFF. DNA of the CDR3: TGTGCCAGCAGCCGAAGCGGAGCGGGTATGTACAATGAGCAGTTCTTC.

The chain is built from TRBV7-9 and TRBJ2-3; D call uncertain. Germline V gene sequence: CDR1 SEHNR, CDR2 FQNEAQ (reference sequence). This CDR3 has 14 residues. With 2 bases removed from V and 2 bases from J, the gap between germline ends came to 8 bases. Here the CDR3 reads CASSLQVDTDTQYF. The DNA of the CDR3 is TGTGCCAGCAGCTTACAAGTAGACACAGATACGCAGTATTTT.

This clonotype was counted at least ten times. The rearrangement uses TRBV5-5 and TRBJ1-1; 7 positions agree with TRBD1. This CDR3 comprises 15 residues. The V gene end was trimmed by 3 bases and the J gene end by 6 bases; junction bases not matched to a gene: 11. Germline V CDR1 and CDR2: SGHKS, YYEKEE (reference sequence). The CDR3 sequence is CASSSTGSLSAEAFF. CDR3 nucleotides: TGTGCCAGCAGCTCGACAGGGTCACTTTCCGCTGAAGCTTTCTTT.

This clonotype was detected ten times or more. The CDR3 coding sequence is TGTGCCAGCAGCCAAGATTCCAGGGATCAACGTATGAATGAGCAGTTCTTC. Its protein product is CASSQDSRDQRMNEQFF. The J gene is TRBJ2-1, the V gene TRBV4-2, with D perhaps TRBD1 (5 bases). The CDR3 loop spans 17 amino acids. The V gene lost 0 bases and the J gene lost 7 bases, with 19 bases spanning the gap. Germline-derived CDR1 and CDR2 are LGHNA and YNFKEQ.